This is a list of T cell receptor beta chains from one sample in a study of T-cell reconstitution after alpha-beta-depleted transplantation in children. TCRdb re-derived calls from the PCR reads in MiXCR, one entry per CDR3 protein. The top ten hold approximately 3% of the sample, which has nearly 550,000 distinct CDR3 sequences, around 17% seen once. The material sequenced was PBMCs from the stem cell graft donor, taken from the stem cell graft. The source of these receptors is a human donor who donated a stem cell graft to a child with acute lymphoblastic leukemia. Each CDR3 is given with its conserved first and last residue. The D gene is left open where the match is weak. Only part of the rows carry a size: once, few, many, or a class if the clone is expanded.

clone_size	v_call	j_call	d_call	cdr3_nt	cdr3_aa
few	TRBV20-1	TRBJ2-7	.	TGCAGTGCTAGAGCTACGGGAGCAGGTTACGAGCAGTACTTC	CSARATGAGYEQYF
.	TRBV2	TRBJ1-5	TRBD1	TGTGCCAGCGCTGACAGGGTGTATCAGCCCCAGCATTTT	CASADRVYQPQHF
.	TRBV2	TRBJ2-7	.	TGTGCCAGCAACCGGGACACCTTCTACGAGCAGTACTTC	CASNRDTFYEQYF
few	TRBV4-1	TRBJ2-7	.	TGCGCCAGCAGCCAGTCGTCGGGGGAGCAGTACTTC	CASSQSSGEQYF
.	TRBV12-3/TRBV12-4	TRBJ1-2	.	TGTGCCAGCAGTTTCGCGAGGAGCAATGGCTACACCTTC	CASSFARSNGYTF
.	TRBV5-5	TRBJ2-7	.	TGTGCCAGCAGCTTGGCCCCGAACCTCTACGAGCAGTACTTC	CASSLAPNLYEQYF
.	TRBV6-5	TRBJ2-7	TRBD1	TGTGCCAGCAGTTACAATGACAGGGGGAGTTACTACGAGCAGTACTTC	CASSYNDRGSYYEQYF
few	TRBV4-1	TRBJ2-3	.	TGCGCCAGCAGCCAACCCACAGGAAGGAATACGCAGTATTTT	CASSQPTGRNTQYF
.	TRBV29-1	TRBJ1-2	TRBD1	TGCAGCGTGCCTTGGACAGGGGGCCAGAACTATGGCTACACCTTC	CSVPWTGGQNYGYTF
few	TRBV15	TRBJ2-1	TRBD2	TGTGCCACCGACCTAGCGGGAGGCACCTACAATGAGCAGTTCTTC	CATDLAGGTYNEQFF
.	TRBV9	TRBJ2-5	TRBD2	TGTGCCAGCAGCGTTCCCCCAGCGGGGGACCAAGAGACCCAGTACTTC	CASSVPPAGDQETQYF
.	TRBV12-3/TRBV12-4	TRBJ2-7	TRBD2	TGTGCCAGCCTCAGCCTAGCGGGAGGCTACGAGCAGTACTTC	CASLSLAGGYEQYF
.	TRBV7-8	TRBJ2-5	TRBD1	TGTGCCAGCAGCTCGCCGGACAGGGGGGGCCAAGAGACCCAGTACTTC	CASSSPDRGGQETQYF
few	TRBV6-4	TRBJ2-1	TRBD1	TGTGCCAGCAGTGACTCAATAGGGACAGGGTCCAATGAGCAGTTCTTC	CASSDSIGTGSNEQFF
.	TRBV4-2	TRBJ2-7	TRBD1	TGTGCCAGCAGCCTCGGGACAGGGGGCGTGTACGAGCAGTACTTC	CASSLGTGGVYEQYF
.	TRBV12-3/TRBV12-4	TRBJ1-4	.	TGTGCCAGCAGTTCTCAGGTGGTGAATGAAAAACTGTTTTTT	CASSSQVVNEKLFF
.	TRBV28	TRBJ2-5	.	TGTGCCAGCAGTTTATTTCACAGGGCCAGCCAAGAGACCCAGTACTTC	CASSLFHRASQETQYF
.	TRBV5-1	TRBJ2-1	TRBD2	TGCGCCAGCAGCCCGTATATAGCGGGATCCTACAATGAGCAGTTCTTC	CASSPYIAGSYNEQFF
few	TRBV12-3/TRBV12-4	TRBJ2-3	.	TGTGCCAGCAGTTCACCGGGCTCCTTGGCAGATACGCAGTATTTT	CASSSPGSLADTQYF
.	TRBV19	TRBJ2-1	TRBD2	TGTGCCAGTAGTATAACCCAGCGGGGCAATGAGCAGTTCTTC	CASSITQRGNEQFF
.	TRBV29-1	TRBJ1-1	.	TGCAGCGTTGAAGATCAACAAGACACTGAAGCTTTCTTT	CSVEDQQDTEAFF
.	TRBV6-5	TRBJ2-1	.	TGTGCCAGCAGTTACTCGCCAGCGGTGGGCGACGACAATGAGCAGTTCTTC	CASSYSPAVGDDNEQFF
few	TRBV5-1	TRBJ2-1	TRBD1	TGCGCCAGCAGCTCGACACCCGGGACAGAGTACAATGAGCAGTTCTTC	CASSSTPGTEYNEQFF
.	TRBV6-2/TRBV6-3	TRBJ1-1	.	TGTGCCAGCACTTTCGGGGGGGTCACTGAAGCTTTCTTT	CASTFGGVTEAFF
.	TRBV20-1	TRBJ2-7	TRBD2	TGCAGTGCTAGAGGGACTAGCGGGAGGACCTTGGGGGAGCAGTACTTC	CSARGTSGRTLGEQYF
.	TRBV5-1	TRBJ2-1	.	TGCGCCAGCAGCTGGTTACAAGGAGGGCCGGGGAATGAGCAGTTCTTC	CASSWLQGGPGNEQFF
.	TRBV5-1	TRBJ1-1	TRBD1	TGCGCCAGCAGCTTGGCCTACAGGGGCCGGATTAACACTGAAGCTTTCTTT	CASSLAYRGRINTEAFF
few	TRBV7-3	TRBJ2-3	.	TGTGCCAGCAGCTTAATGAGAAGCACAGATACGCAGTATTTT	CASSLMRSTDTQYF
few	TRBV29-1	TRBJ2-3	TRBD2	TGCAGCGTTGGATCGGGCGGGAGGGCAAGAGATACGCAGTATTTT	CSVGSGGRARDTQYF
many	TRBV5-1	TRBJ2-3	TRBD2	TGCGCCAGCAGCTACTCCGGGACTAGCGTGGTTACGCAGTATTTT	CASSYSGTSVVTQYF
.	TRBV20-1	TRBJ2-1	TRBD2	TGCAGTGCTAGAATAGGGACTATCAAAAAGGGGAGAAATGAGCAGTTCTTC	CSARIGTIKKGRNEQFF
.	TRBV4-1	TRBJ2-2	.	TGCGCCAGCAGCCAAGAAAGGGCGGCGGTCCTCACCGGGGAGCTGTTTTTT	CASSQERAAVLTGELFF
few	TRBV24-1	TRBJ2-3	.	TGTGCCACCAGTGATTTACAAACGGGAGATACGCAGTATTTT	CATSDLQTGDTQYF
.	TRBV29-1	TRBJ1-2	.	TGCAGCGTTGAAGGTGGGTCTATCTATGGCTACACCTTC	CSVEGGSIYGYTF
.	TRBV12-3/TRBV12-4	TRBJ1-2	TRBD1	TGTGCCAGCAGTGTGACAGGGCGAGGCTACACCTTC	CASSVTGRGYTF
.	TRBV2	TRBJ1-5	TRBD1	TGTGCCAGCATACGGGACAGGAATCCGAATCAGCCCCAGCATTTT	CASIRDRNPNQPQHF
.	TRBV5-1	TRBJ2-1	.	TGCGCCAGCGGACCCCCCGGAGGACATGAGCAGTTCTTC	CASGPPGGHEQFF
.	TRBV6-6	TRBJ2-5	TRBD2	TGTGCCAGCCCGGGGGGAGAGACCCAGTACTTC	CASPGGETQYF
few	TRBV12-3/TRBV12-4	TRBJ2-1	.	TGTGCCAGCAGCCCACTTCAGGGCTACTACAATGAGCAGTTCTTC	CASSPLQGYYNEQFF
few	TRBV6-5	TRBJ1-4	TRBD1	TGTGCCAGCACTTCGGGACAGAGAAATGAAAAACTGTTTTTT	CASTSGQRNEKLFF
.	TRBV5-4	TRBJ2-7	.	TGTGCCAGCAGCTTGGCCCGGCTAGCAAGCGAGCAGTACTTC	CASSLARLASEQYF
.	TRBV29-1	TRBJ1-3	TRBD1	TGCAGCGTTCAACAGGGGGCGGTTGGAAACACCATATATTTT	CSVQQGAVGNTIYF
few	TRBV4-1	TRBJ1-1	.	TGCGCCAGCAGCCAAGTCGGGCCGGCTGAAGCTTTCTTT	CASSQVGPAEAFF
.	TRBV5-5	TRBJ1-5	TRBD1	TGTGCCAGCAGCAGGGGACAGGGGGATTATAGCAATCAGCCCCAGCATTTT	CASSRGQGDYSNQPQHF
once	TRBV4-2	TRBJ2-2	.	TGTGCCAGCAGCCAAGAAAGGGGGGGCGGCACCGGGGAGCTGTTTTTT	CASSQERGGGTGELFF
many	TRBV3-1	TRBJ2-7	.	TGTGCCAGCAGCCAGCGGAGGAGAACCTACGAGCAGTACTTC	CASSQRRRTYEQYF
.	TRBV5-1	TRBJ1-1	TRBD1	TGCGCCAGCAGCTGGGACGGACAGGTGATGAACACTGAAGCTTTCTTT	CASSWDGQVMNTEAFF
.	TRBV20-1	TRBJ1-2	.	TGCAGTGCTAGAGAAGGAGGGTATGGCTACACCTTC	CSAREGGYGYTF
few	TRBV20-1	TRBJ2-1	TRBD2	TGCAGTGCTCCTAGCGGACTTGGGGAGCAGTTCTTC	CSAPSGLGEQFF
.	TRBV7-8	TRBJ2-5	TRBD1	TGTGCCAGCAGCCCTTACAGGGGAAATTATAAAGAGACCCAGTACTTC	CASSPYRGNYKETQYF
many	TRBV12-3/TRBV12-4	TRBJ2-1	TRBD2	TGTGCCAGCAGTGGGACTAGCGGAAACAATGAGCAGTTCTTC	CASSGTSGNNEQFF
few	TRBV12-3/TRBV12-4	TRBJ2-3	TRBD2	TGTGCCAGCAGTGCCCTAGCGGCGAGCACAGATACGCAGTATTTT	CASSALAASTDTQYF
.	TRBV9	TRBJ1-1	.	TGTGCCAGCAGCGTAGGTGAGGGATCGGGCACTGAAGCTTTCTTT	CASSVGEGSGTEAFF